Listed below are T cell receptor beta chains from one sample, sequenced in a study of OX40 agonist ivuxolimab in advanced cancers. The data were produced by immunoSEQ multiplex PCR, yet TCRdb's version contains in-frame clones alone and is incomplete. The table has thousands of clones, approximately 64% seen once; the top ten hold around 48%. The sequenced sample was CD4+ or CD8+ T cells sorted from blood, obtained in a trial of the OX40 agonist ivuxolimab. These receptors originate from an adult with an advanced solid tumor such as melanoma, head and neck, liver or kidney cancer. The CDR3 runs from the conserved cysteine through the conserved F or W. The D gene is left open where the match is weak. For some rows the clone size is stated as once, few or many, or as a class when expanded; others skip it.

V gene	J gene	clone size	D gene	CDR3 DNA	CDR3 protein
TRBV9	TRBJ1-3	few	NA	TGTGCCAGCAGCGTAGGGGGGACGCCTGGAAACACCATATATTTT	CASSVGGTPGNTIYF
TRBV10-3	TRBJ2-2	few	TRBD1	TGTGCCATCAGTGAGGAGTCAACCGGACAGGGGAGGGGGGAGCTGTTTTTT	CAISEESTGQGRGELFF
TRBV9	TRBJ2-3	few	NA	TGTGCCAGCAGCTCGGTATCTGCCCCCACAGATACGCAGTATTTT	CASSSVSAPTDTQYF
TRBV19	TRBJ1-5	NA	NA	TGTGCCAGTACCCCGGACGGAGAATATAGCAATCAGCCCCAGCATTTT	CASTPDGEYSNQPQHF
TRBV9	TRBJ1-6	NA	NA	TGTGCCAGCAGCGTAGATATGGACAGAATGGCGGATTCACCCCTCCACTTT	CASSVDMDRMADSPLHF
TRBV19	TRBJ1-1	NA	NA	TGTGCCAGTAGTATAGCGACAGGTCAGAACACTGAAGCTTTCTTT	CASSIATGQNTEAFF
TRBV6-9	TRBJ1-1	NA	TRBD1	TGTGCCAGCAGCTACGGACAGGGAGGCACTGAAGCTTTCTTT	CASSYGQGGTEAFF
TRBV5-4	TRBJ2-7	NA	TRBD2	TGTGCCAGCAGCTTGTCAGCGGGAGCAGCCTACGAGCAGTACTTC	CASSLSAGAAYEQYF
TRBV9	TRBJ2-3	few	NA	TGTGCCAGCAGCGTAGGTAGCGGAAACACAGATACGCAGTATTTT	CASSVGSGNTDTQYF
TRBV2	TRBJ2-1	NA	NA	TGTGCCAGCAGCGTGGGGCGTGGGGGGGCCAGCGATGAGCAGTTCTTC	CASSVGRGGASDEQFF
TRBV27	TRBJ1-2	NA	TRBD1	TGTGCCAGCAGGGCTTACAGGGGGAGCTATGGCTACACCTTC	CASRAYRGSYGYTF
TRBV19	TRBJ1-2	once	TRBD1	TGTGCCAGTAGCTACAGGGGATCGAAAGATGGCTACACCTTC	CASSYRGSKDGYTF
TRBV28	TRBJ2-7	NA	NA	TGTGCCAGCAGTTTTCGGGGGCGCAAATACGAGCAGTACTTC	CASSFRGRKYEQYF
TRBV11-2	TRBJ2-5	few	NA	TGTGCCAGCAGCTTAGACGAGACCCAGTACTTC	CASSLDETQYF
TRBV6-1	TRBJ2-5	few	NA	TGTGCCAGCAGTGAAGGGCAGGGCGACATGGAGACCCAGTACTTC	CASSEGQGDMETQYF
TRBV2	TRBJ2-7	NA	NA	TGTGCCAGCAGTGAATCGGGCCTCTACGAGCAGTACTTC	CASSESGLYEQYF
TRBV7-9	TRBJ1-1	once	NA	TGTGCCAGCAGCCCTGAGTCGGACACCGAGAACACTGAAGCTTTCTTT	CASSPESDTENTEAFF
TRBV5-5	TRBJ2-1	NA	NA	TGTGCCAGCAGCGCGCCCTACAATGAGCAGTTCTTC	CASSAPYNEQFF
TRBV6-9	TRBJ1-2	NA	NA	TGTGCCAGCAGTCCGGGTCCTCCGGAGGACTATGGCTACACCTTC	CASSPGPPEDYGYTF
TRBV27	TRBJ2-1	NA	NA	TGTGCCAGCAGTTTAAAGGGCTCCTACAATGAGCAGTTCTTC	CASSLKGSYNEQFF
TRBV28	TRBJ1-2	NA	NA	TGTGCCAGCAGTCGGAGTGGGACTAACTATGGCTACACCTTC	CASSRSGTNYGYTF
TRBV29-1	TRBJ1-1	NA	NA	TGCAGCGTTCGGGGGGGCCTTCCTGAAGCTTTCTTT	CSVRGGLPEAFF
TRBV7-6	TRBJ2-7	NA	NA	TGTGCCAGCAGCCAGTCGACAGGTGGGAGCTCCTACGAGCAGTACTTC	CASSQSTGGSSYEQYF
TRBV5-6	TRBJ2-1	NA	NA	TGTGCCAGCAGCCAAGAGTACAATGAGCAGTTCTTC	CASSQEYNEQFF
TRBV5-1	TRBJ1-1	NA	TRBD1	TGCGCCAGCAGCTTGGGACAGGGAAGGGGGACTGAAGCTTTCTTT	CASSLGQGRGTEAFF
TRBV28	TRBJ2-5	NA	TRBD2	TGTGCCAGCAGTTTATCTGTTCTAGCGGGTAAAGAAGAGACCCAGTACTTC	CASSLSVLAGKEETQYF
TRBV6-9	TRBJ2-3	NA	TRBD2	TGTGCCAGCAGTTACCGACTAGCGGGATGTGATACGCAGTATTTT	CASSYRLAGCDTQYF
TRBV6-6	TRBJ1-5	NA	NA	TGTGCCAGCACGGAGGTGGGGGTGAATCAGCCCCAGCATTTT	CASTEVGVNQPQHF
TRBV28	TRBJ2-1	medium-sized	TRBD2	TGTGCCAGCAGTTTTAGCGGGAGATACAATGAGCAGTTCTTC	CASSFSGRYNEQFF
TRBV28	TRBJ1-1	NA	TRBD1	TGTGCCAGCAGTCCCAATGTTGGGCAGGGGGTAGAAGCTTTCTTT	CASSPNVGQGVEAFF
TRBV28	TRBJ1-3	NA	NA	TGTGCCAGCAGTCTCCCTTTAGACACCATATATTTT	CASSLPLDTIYF
TRBV19	TRBJ1-6	NA	NA	TGTGCCAGTAGTACCGGACTGAATTCACCCCTCCACTTT	CASSTGLNSPLHF
TRBV7-6	TRBJ2-1	NA	NA	TGTGCCAGCAGCTTAGAGGCGGGGCTACCTGGGGGACAGTTCTTC	CASSLEAGLPGGQFF
TRBV7-8	TRBJ2-2	NA	NA	TGTGCCAGCAGCTTAGCCAAGTGGACCCTCGGGGAGCTGTTTTTT	CASSLAKWTLGELFF
TRBV7-9	TRBJ1-5	NA	TRBD1	TGTGCCAGCAGCCTCGGGACAGGGAATCAGCCCCAGCATTTT	CASSLGTGNQPQHF
TRBV9	TRBJ1-4	NA	NA	TGTGCCAGCAGCGTAGCTCGTAGGCAGCTTAATGAAAAACTGTTTTTT	CASSVARRQLNEKLFF
TRBV29-1	TRBJ2-3	NA	NA	TGCAGCGTTGAGGGGGCGAGGGGCACAGATACGCAGTATTTT	CSVEGARGTDTQYF
TRBV28	TRBJ2-3	few	TRBD1	TGTGCCAGCAGTACTACTCACAGGGGCTTTCTCACAGATACGCAGTATTTT	CASSTTHRGFLTDTQYF
TRBV13	TRBJ2-1	NA	TRBD2	TGTGCCAGCAGCCCCGGTGGTAGCGGGAGCAATGAGCAGTTCTTC	CASSPGGSGSNEQFF
TRBV7-3	TRBJ2-1	NA	TRBD2	TGTGCCAGCAGCATACTAGCGGGATCTTACAATGAGCAGTTCTTC	CASSILAGSYNEQFF
TRBV12-5	TRBJ2-1	NA	NA	TGTGCTAGTGGTTTTGGTAGTTTTGAGCAGTTCTTC	CASGFGSFEQFF
TRBV2	TRBJ2-7	NA	NA	TGTGCCAGCAGTCCCTCTCTGTGGGACAAGAGCTACGAGCAGTACTTC	CASSPSLWDKSYEQYF